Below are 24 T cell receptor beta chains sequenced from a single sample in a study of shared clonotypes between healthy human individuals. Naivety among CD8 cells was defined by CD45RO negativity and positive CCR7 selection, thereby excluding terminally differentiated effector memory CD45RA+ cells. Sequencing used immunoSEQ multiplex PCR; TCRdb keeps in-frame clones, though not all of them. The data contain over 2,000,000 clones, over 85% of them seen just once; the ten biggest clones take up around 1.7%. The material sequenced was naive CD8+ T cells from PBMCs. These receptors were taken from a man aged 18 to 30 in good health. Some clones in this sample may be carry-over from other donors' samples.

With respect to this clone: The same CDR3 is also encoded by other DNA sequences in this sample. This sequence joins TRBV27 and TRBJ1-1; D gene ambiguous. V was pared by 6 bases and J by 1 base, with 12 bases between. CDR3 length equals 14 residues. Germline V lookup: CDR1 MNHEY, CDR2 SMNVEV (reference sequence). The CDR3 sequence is CASSLRAANTEAFF. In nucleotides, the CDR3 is TGTGCCAGCAGCCTCCGGGCGGCGAACACTGAAGCTTTCTTT.

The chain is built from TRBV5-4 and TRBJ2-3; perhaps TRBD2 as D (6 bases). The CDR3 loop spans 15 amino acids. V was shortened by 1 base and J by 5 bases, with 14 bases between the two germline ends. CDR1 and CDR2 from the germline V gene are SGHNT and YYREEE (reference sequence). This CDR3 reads CASSLRREVGDTQYF. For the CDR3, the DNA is TGTGCCAGCAGCTTGCGGAGGGAGGTAGGAGATACGCAGTATTTT.

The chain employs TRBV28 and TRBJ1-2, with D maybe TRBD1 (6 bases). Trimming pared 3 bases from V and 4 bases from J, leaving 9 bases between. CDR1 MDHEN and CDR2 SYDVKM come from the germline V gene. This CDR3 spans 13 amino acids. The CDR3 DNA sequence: TGTGCCAGCAGTTTCGGGACAAGCTATGGCTACACCTTC. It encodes CASSFGTSYGYTF.

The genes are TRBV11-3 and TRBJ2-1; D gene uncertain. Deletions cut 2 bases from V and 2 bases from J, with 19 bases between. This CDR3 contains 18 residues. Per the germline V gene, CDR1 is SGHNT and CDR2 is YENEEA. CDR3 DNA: TGTGCCAGCAGCTTAAAGTCTGGCGGCCCTCGGGCCTACAATGAGCAGTTCTTC. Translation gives CASSLKSGGPRAYNEQFF.

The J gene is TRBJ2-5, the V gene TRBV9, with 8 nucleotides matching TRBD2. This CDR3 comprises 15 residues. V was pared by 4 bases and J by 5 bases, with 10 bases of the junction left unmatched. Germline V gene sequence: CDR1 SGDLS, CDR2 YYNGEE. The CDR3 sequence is CASSLPRGGGETQYF. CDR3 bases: TGTGCCAGCAGCCTCCCCCGGGGGGGTGGGGAGACCCAGTACTTC.

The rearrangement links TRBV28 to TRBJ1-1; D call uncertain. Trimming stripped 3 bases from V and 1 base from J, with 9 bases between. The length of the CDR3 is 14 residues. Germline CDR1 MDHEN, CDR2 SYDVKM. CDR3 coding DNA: TGTGCCAGCAGTTTTTTGCTACAGAACACTGAAGCTTTCTTT. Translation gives CASSFLLQNTEAFF. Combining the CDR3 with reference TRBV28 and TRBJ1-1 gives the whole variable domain DVKVTQSSRYLVKRTGEKVFLECVQDMDHENMFWYRQDPGLGLRLIYFSYDVKMKEKGDIPEGYSVSREKKERFSLILESASTNQTSMYLCASSFLLQNTEAFFGQGTRLTVV.

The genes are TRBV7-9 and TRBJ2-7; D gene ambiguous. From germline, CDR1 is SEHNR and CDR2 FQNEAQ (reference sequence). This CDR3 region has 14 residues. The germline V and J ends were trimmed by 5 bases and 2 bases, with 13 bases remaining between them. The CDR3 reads CASSLFPTTYEQYF. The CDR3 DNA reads TGTGCCAGCAGCCTATTCCCAACCACCTACGAGCAGTACTTC.

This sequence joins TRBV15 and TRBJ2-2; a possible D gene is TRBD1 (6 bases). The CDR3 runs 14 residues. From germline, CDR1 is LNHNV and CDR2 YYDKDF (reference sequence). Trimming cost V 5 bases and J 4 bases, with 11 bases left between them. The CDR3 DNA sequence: TGTGCCACCAGCGACGGGACAATCACCGGGGAGCTGTTTTTT. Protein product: CATSDGTITGELFF.

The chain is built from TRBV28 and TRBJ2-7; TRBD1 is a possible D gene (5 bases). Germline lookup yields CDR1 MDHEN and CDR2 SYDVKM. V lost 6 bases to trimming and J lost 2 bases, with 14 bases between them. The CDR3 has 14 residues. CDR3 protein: CASRRTSTTYEQYF. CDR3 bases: TGTGCCAGCAGACGGACATCTACAACCTACGAGCAGTACTTC.

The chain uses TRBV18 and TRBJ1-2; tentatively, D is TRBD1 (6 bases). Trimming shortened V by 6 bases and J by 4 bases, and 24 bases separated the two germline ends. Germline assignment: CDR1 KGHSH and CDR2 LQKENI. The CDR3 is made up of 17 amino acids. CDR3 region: CASSHRGASPQGYGYTF. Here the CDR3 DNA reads TGTGCCAGCTCGCATAGGGGGGCATCCCCGCAAGGCTATGGCTACACCTTC.

In DNA form, the CDR3 reads TGTGCCAGCAGCGTAGCAGGGGATCTGTCCACAGATACGCAGTATTTT. Translated: CASSVAGDLSTDTQYF. This rearrangement joins TRBV9 to TRBJ2-3, with D possibly being TRBD1 (6 bases). This CDR3 has 16 amino acids. Germline V gene lookup returns CDR1 SGDLS and CDR2 YYNGEE. The V end lost 0 bases, the J end lost 2 bases, and 13 bases lay between the germline ends. Full variable domain (missing parts from reference TRBV9 and TRBJ2-3): DSGVTQTPKHLITATGQRVTLRCSPRSGDLSVYWYQQSLDQGLQFLIQYYNGEERAKGNILERFSAQQFPDLHSELNLSSLELGDSALYFCASSVAGDLSTDTQYFGPGTRLTVL.

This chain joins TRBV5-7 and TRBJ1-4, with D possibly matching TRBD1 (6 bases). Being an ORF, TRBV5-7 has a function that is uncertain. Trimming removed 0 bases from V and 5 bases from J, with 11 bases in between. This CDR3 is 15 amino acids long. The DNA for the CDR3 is TGTGCCAGCAGCTTGGTCGGGAGGGGGAATGAAAAACTGTTTTTT. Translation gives CASSLVGRGNEKLFF.

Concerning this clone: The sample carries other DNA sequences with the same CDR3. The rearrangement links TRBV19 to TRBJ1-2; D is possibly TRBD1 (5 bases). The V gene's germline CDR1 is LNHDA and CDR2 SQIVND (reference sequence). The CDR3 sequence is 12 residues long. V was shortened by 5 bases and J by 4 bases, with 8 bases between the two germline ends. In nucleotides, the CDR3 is TGTGCCAGTAGTCTGACAGTCTATGGCTACACCTTC. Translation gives CASSLTVYGYTF. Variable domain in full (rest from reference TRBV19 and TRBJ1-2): DGGITQSPKYLFRKEGQNVTLSCEQNLNHDAMYWYRQDPGQGLRLIYYSQIVNDFQKGDIAEGYSVSREKKESFPLTVTSAQKNPTAFYLCASSLTVYGYTFGSGTRLTVV.

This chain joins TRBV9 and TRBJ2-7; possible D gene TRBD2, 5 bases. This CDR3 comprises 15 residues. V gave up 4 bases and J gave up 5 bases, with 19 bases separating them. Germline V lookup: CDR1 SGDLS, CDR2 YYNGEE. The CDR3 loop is CASSPHRTDFHEQYF. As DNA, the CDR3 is TGTGCCAGCAGCCCACATAGGACGGACTTCCACGAGCAGTACTTC.

The CDR3 nucleotides read TGTGCCAGCAGCAACACCCCAGGGGATTTTTACGAGCAGTACTTC. It is translated as CASSNTPGDFYEQYF. This sequence joins TRBV5-5 and TRBJ2-7; maybe TRBD1 (6 bases). This CDR3 contains 15 residues. Deletions cut 4 bases from V and 4 bases from J, with 18 bases between. Germline-derived CDR1 and CDR2 are SGHKS and YYEKEE (reference sequence).

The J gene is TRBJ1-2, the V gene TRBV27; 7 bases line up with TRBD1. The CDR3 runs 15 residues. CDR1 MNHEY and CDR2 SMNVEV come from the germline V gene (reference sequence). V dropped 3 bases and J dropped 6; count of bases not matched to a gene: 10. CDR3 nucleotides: TGTGCCAGCAGTTTCGGGCAGGGGGGCGCGGATGGCTACACCTTC. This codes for CASSFGQGGADGYTF.

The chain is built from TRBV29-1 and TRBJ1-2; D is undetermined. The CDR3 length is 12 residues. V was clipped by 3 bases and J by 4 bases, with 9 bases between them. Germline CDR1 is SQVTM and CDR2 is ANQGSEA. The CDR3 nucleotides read TGCAGCGTTGACCGACACCCCTATGGCTACACCTTC. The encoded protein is CSVDRHPYGYTF. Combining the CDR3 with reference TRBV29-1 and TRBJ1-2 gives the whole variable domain SAVISQKPSRDICQRGTSLTIQCQVDSQVTMMFWYRQQPGQSLTLIATANQGSEATYESGFVIDKFPISRPNLTFSTLTVSNMSPEDSSIYLCSVDRHPYGYTFGSGTRLTVV.

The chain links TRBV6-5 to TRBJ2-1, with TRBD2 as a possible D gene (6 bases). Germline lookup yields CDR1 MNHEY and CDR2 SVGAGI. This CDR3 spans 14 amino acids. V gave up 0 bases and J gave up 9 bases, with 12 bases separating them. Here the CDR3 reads CASSYSIGGIEQFF. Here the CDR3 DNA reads TGTGCCAGCAGTTACTCGATTGGCGGGATTGAGCAGTTCTTC.

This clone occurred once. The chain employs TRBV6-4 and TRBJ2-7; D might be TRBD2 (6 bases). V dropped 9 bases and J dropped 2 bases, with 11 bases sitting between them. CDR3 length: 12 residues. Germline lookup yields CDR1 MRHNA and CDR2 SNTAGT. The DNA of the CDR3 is TGTGCCAGAGGCGGGACGACCTACGAGCAGTACTTC. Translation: CARGGTTYEQYF.

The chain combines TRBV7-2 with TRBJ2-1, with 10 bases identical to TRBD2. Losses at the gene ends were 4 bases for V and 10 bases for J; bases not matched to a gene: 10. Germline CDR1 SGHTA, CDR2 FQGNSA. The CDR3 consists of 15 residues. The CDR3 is CASSSREREGWEQFF. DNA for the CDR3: TGTGCCAGCAGCTCCCGAGAGCGGGAGGGCTGGGAGCAGTTCTTC.

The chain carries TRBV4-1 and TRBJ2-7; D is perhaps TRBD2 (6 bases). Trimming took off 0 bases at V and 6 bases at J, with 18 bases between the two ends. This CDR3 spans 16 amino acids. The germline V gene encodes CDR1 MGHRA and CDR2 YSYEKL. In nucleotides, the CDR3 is TGCGCCAGCAGCCAAGAAGTGGGACTCCGGCGCTCCGAGCAGTACTTC. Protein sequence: CASSQEVGLRRSEQYF.

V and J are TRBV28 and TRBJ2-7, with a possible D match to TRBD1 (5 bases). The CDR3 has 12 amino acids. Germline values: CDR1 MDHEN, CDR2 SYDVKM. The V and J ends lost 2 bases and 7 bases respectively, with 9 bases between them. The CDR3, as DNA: TGTGCCAGCAGTTTACAGGGTTGGGAGCAGTACTTC. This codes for CASSLQGWEQYF.

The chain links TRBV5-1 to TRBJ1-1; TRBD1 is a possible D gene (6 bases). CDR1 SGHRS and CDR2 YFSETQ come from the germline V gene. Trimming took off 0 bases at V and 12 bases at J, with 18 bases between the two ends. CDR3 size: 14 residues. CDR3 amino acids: CASSLGQGTLTTFF. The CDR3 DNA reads TGCGCCAGCAGCTTGGGCCAGGGGACGCTTACGACTTTCTTT.

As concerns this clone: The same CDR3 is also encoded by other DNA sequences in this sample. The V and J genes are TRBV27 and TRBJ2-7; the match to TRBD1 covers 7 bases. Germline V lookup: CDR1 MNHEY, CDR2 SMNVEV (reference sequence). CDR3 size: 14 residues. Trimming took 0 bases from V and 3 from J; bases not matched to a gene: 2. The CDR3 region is CASSLSRDSYEQYF. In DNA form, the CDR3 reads TGTGCCAGCAGTTTATCGAGGGACAGCTACGAGCAGTACTTC.